This T cell receptor (beta chain) was observed in a study of blood T cell repertoires in COVID-19. Study overall: T cells, B-cell-depleted T cells, or PBMCs supplied cDNA or gDNA.

Study processing details: Researchers report that nucleated cell counts were estimated from reference gene primer amplification. The table came from immunoSEQ multiplex PCR; TCRdb's copy has only in-frame clones and leaves some out. V and J calls and clone size are copied from that table; D and trimming were computed from the DNA. The sample holds 210,000 or so clones, less than 90% seen once. This clone is a singleton in its sample. CDR1 is MNHEY and CDR2 is SVGEGT in the germline V gene. V was cut by 5 bases and J by 4 bases, with 15 bases left in between. The length of the CDR3 is 14 residues. The J gene is TRBJ2-7, the V gene TRBV6-2 or TRBV6-3; a weak D match, TRBD2 (6 bases). Sequenced input: peripheral blood. This TCR was recovered from a woman aged 45-65 years with acute or convalescent COVID-19. CDR3 sequence (DNA): TGTGCCAGCAGTAGAGGAGGGGATCTGTACGAGCAGTACTTC. Its translation: CASSRGGDLYEQYF.